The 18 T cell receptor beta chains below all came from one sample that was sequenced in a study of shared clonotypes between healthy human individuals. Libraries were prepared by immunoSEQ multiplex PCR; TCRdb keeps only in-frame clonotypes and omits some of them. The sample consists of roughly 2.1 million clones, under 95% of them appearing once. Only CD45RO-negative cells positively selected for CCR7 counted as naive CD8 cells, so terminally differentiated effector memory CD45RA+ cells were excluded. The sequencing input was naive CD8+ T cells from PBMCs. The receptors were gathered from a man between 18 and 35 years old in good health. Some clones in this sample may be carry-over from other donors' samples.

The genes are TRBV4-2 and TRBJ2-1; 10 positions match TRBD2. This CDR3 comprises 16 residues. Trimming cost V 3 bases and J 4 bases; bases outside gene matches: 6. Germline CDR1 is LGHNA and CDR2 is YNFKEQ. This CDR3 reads CASSQAGTSEYNEQFF. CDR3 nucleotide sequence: TGTGCCAGCAGCCAGGCCGGGACTAGCGAGTACAATGAGCAGTTCTTC.

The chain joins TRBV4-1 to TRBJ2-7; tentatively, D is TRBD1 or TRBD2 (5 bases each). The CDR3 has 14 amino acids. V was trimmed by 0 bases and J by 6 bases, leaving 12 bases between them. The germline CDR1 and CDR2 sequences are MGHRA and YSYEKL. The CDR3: CASSQDEVGGEQYF. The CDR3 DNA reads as TGCGCCAGCAGCCAAGACGAGGTTGGGGGCGAGCAGTACTTC.

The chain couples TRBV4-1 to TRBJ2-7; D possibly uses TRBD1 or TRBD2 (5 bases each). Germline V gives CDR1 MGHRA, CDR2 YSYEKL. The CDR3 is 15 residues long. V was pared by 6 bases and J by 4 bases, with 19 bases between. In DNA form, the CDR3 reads TGCGCCAGCAGACCTGAGGTTGGGGGTTCGTACGAGCAGTACTTC. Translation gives CASRPEVGGSYEQYF.

Here the CDR3 reads CASSFLGVAGFADTQYF. Written as DNA, the CDR3 is TGTGCCAGCAGTTTCCTTGGGGTAGCGGGATTCGCTGATACGCAGTATTTT. The rearrangement uses TRBV27 and TRBJ2-3, with 8 bases aligning to TRBD2. The CDR3 has 17 amino acids. Trimming at V came to 3 bases and at J to 6 bases, leaving 14 bases not matched to a gene. The germline CDR1 and CDR2 sequences are MNHEY and SMNVEV (reference sequence).

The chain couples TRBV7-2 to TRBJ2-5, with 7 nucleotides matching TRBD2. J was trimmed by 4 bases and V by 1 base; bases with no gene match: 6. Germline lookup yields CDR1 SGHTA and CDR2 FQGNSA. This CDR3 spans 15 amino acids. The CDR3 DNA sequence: TGTGCCAGCAGCTTAGGGGTAGCGGGTAGAGAGACCCAGTACTTC. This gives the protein CASSLGVAGRETQYF.

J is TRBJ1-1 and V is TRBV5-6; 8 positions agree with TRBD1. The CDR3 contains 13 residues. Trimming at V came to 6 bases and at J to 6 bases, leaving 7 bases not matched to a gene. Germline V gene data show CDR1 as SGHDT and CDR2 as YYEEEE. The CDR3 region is CASTQGAGAEAFF. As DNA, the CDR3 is TGTGCCAGCACCCAGGGGGCAGGCGCTGAAGCTTTCTTT. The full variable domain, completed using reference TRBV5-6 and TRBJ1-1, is DAGVTQSPTHLIKTRGQQVTLRCSPKSGHDTVSWYQQALGQGPQFIFQYYEEEERQRGNFPDRFSGHQFPNYSSELNVNALLLGDSALYLCASTQGAGAEAFFGQGTRLTVV.

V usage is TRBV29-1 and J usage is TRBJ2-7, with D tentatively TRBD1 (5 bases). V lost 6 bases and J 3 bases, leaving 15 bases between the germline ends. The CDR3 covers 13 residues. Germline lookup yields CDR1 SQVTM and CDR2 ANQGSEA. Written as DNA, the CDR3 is TGCAGCGTCGCGGTCCGAAGGGGCTACGAGCAGTACTTC. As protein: CSVAVRRGYEQYF.

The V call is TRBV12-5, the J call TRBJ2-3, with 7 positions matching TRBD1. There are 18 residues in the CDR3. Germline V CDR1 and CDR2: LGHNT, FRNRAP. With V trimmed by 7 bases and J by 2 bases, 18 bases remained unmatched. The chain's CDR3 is CASAQGENSINPTDTQYF. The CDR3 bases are TGTGCTAGTGCCCAGGGGGAAAATTCTATAAACCCCACAGATACGCAGTATTTT.

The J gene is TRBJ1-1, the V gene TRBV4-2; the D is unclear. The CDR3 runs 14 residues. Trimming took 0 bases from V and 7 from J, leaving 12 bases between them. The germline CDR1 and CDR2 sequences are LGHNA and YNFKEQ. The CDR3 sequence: CASSQDRIENEAFF. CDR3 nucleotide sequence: TGTGCCAGCAGCCAAGATAGGATAGAGAATGAAGCTTTCTTT.

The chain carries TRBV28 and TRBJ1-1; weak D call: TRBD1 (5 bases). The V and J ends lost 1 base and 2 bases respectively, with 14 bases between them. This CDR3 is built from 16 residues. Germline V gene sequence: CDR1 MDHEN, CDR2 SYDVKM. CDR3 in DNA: TGTGCCAGCAGTTTATCCCCAATCGACAGTAACACTGAAGCTTTCTTT. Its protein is CASSLSPIDSNTEAFF.

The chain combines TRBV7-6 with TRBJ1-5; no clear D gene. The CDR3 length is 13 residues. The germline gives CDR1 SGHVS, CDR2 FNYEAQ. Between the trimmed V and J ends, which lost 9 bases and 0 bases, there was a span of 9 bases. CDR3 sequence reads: CASSGNSNQPQHF. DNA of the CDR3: TGTGCCAGTAGCGGGAATAGCAATCAGCCCCAGCATTTT.

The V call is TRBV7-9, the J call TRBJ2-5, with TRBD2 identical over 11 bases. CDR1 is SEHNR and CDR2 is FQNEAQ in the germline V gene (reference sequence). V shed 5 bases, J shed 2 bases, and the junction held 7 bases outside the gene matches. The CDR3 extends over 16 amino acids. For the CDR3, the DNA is TGTGCCAGCAGCCCCGTTAGCGGGAGGGGGCAAGAGACCCAGTACTTC. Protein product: CASSPVSGRGQETQYF.

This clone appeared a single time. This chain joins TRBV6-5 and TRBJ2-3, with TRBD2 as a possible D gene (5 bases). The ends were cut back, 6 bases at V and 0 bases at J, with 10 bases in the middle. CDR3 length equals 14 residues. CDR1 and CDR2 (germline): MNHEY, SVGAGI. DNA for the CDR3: TGTGCCAGCAGAAACGGGGTCAGCACAGATACGCAGTATTTT. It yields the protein CASRNGVSTDTQYF.

The CDR3 DNA reads as TGTGCCAGTAGTATTCGAGCTGAAGGTTGGGGGTCTGGCTACACCTTC. It yields the protein CASSIRAEGWGSGYTF. V and J are TRBV19 and TRBJ1-2; D may be TRBD1 (5 bases). This CDR3 spans 16 amino acids. CDR1 LNHDA and CDR2 SQIVND come from the germline V gene (reference sequence). Trimming removed 3 bases at V and 7 bases at J, with 21 bases between.

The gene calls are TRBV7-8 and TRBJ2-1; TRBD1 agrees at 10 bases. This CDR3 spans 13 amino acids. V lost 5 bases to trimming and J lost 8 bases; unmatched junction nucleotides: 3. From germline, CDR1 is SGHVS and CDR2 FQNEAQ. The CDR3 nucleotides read TGTGCCAGCAGCCAGGACAGGGGGTATGAGCAGTTCTTC. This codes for CASSQDRGYEQFF.

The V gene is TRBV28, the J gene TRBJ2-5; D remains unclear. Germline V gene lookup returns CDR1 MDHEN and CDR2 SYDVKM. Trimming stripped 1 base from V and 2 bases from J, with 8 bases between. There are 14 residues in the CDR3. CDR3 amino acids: CASSLFATQETQYF. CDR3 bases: TGTGCCAGCAGTTTATTTGCTACACAAGAGACCCAGTACTTC.

The CDR3 region is CATSRVLSLSGKDNEQFF. Written as DNA, the CDR3 is TGTGCCACCAGCAGAGTCCTTTCGTTAAGCGGGAAAGACAATGAGCAGTTCTTC. V usage is TRBV15 and J usage is TRBJ2-1; 7 bases line up with TRBD2. Germline V lookup: CDR1 LNHNV, CDR2 YYDKDF (reference sequence). CDR3 length: 18 amino acids. Trimming at V came to 1 base and at J to 5 bases, leaving 14 bases not matched to a gene.

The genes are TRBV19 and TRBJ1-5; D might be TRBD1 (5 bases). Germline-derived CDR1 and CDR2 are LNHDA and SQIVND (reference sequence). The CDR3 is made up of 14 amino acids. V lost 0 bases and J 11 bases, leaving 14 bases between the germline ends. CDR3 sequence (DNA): TGTGCCAGTAGTATAGATAGGGCCAGGGAGGCCCAGCATTTT. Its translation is CASSIDRAREAQHF. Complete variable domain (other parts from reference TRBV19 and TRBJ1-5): DGGITQSPKYLFRKEGQNVTLSCEQNLNHDAMYWYRQDPGQGLRLIYYSQIVNDFQKGDIAEGYSVSREKKESFPLTVTSAQKNPTAFYLCASSIDRAREAQHFGDGTRLSIL.